The 24 T cell receptor beta chains in this list originate from one sample, sequenced in a study of beta chain features in type 1 diabetes. Of the isolated RNA, all was reverse transcribed, and so the sequenced material was expressed TCRB transcripts. Assay used: immunoSEQ multiplex PCR; TCRdb lists only in-frame clones, some missing. The sample shows some 160,000 clones, approximately 10% of them seen only once. Which antigens these TCRs recognize remains unknown. The study, taken as a whole, reports: All four CD4+ subsets of Type 1 diabetes patients contained TCRB CDR3s that were moderately but significantly shorter.

The specimen sequenced was central memory CD4+ T cells from blood. The receptors stem from a woman in her 30s with type 1 diabetes.

The chain employs TRBV5-1 and TRBJ1-1; tentative D call: TRBD1 (6 bases). Germline CDR1 SGHRS, CDR2 YFSETQ. CDR3 length: 13 residues. V lost 5 bases and J lost 3, with 11 bases in between. The CDR3 coding sequence is TGCGCCAGCAGGGCAGGGGATGACACTGAAGCTTTCTTT. Amino acid sequence: CASRAGDDTEAFF.

V is TRBV6-1 and J is TRBJ2-5; D is ambiguous. This CDR3 spans 15 amino acids. With 5 bases removed from V and 5 bases from J, the gap between germline ends came to 18 bases. CDR1 is MNHNS, CDR2 SASEGT, per germline. Here the CDR3 DNA reads TGTGCCAGCAGTTCCCTTTTTTCGAGCACGGAGACCCAGTACTTC. Its translation is CASSSLFSSTETQYF.

This rearrangement joins TRBV2 to TRBJ2-4; TRBD2 matches 8 bases. Unmatched junction bases numbered 15, after V lost 6 bases and J lost 8 bases. This CDR3 is 16 amino acids long. Looked up from germline, CDR1 is SNHLY and CDR2 is FYNNEI. CDR3 loop: CASRPGLDLPGHIQYF. The DNA for the CDR3 is TGTGCCAGCAGACCGGGACTAGACCTCCCCGGCCACATTCAGTACTTC.

This clone was recorded a few times. V gene TRBV19 combines with J gene TRBJ2-1; 8 bases align to TRBD2. Germline lookup yields CDR1 LNHDA and CDR2 SQIVND (reference sequence). V shed 7 bases, J shed 5 bases, and the junction held 13 bases outside the gene matches. The length of the CDR3 is 16 residues. The CDR3 loop reads CASMGRASGHDNEQFF. The CDR3 DNA reads as TGTGCCAGTATGGGGAGGGCTAGCGGGCATGACAATGAGCAGTTCTTC.

This clone has just a few counts. The rearrangement joins TRBV18 to TRBJ1-5, with 7 bases that match TRBD1. The CDR3 contains 14 residues. The V gene end was trimmed by 3 bases and the J gene end by 4 bases; junction bases not matched to a gene: 3. CDR1 is KGHSH, CDR2 LQKENI, per germline. CDR3 loop: CASSPGQQNQPQHF. As DNA, the CDR3 is TGTGCCAGCTCACCGGGACAGCAGAATCAGCCCCAGCATTTT.

The rearrangement links TRBV4-1 to TRBJ2-2; D remains ambiguous. Between the trimmed V and J ends, which lost 2 bases and 0 bases, there was a span of 7 bases. CDR1 and CDR2 from the germline V gene are MGHRA and YSYEKL. This CDR3 spans 15 amino acids. The CDR3 sequence: CASSQSAANTGELFF. CDR3 DNA sequence: TGCGCCAGCAGCCAAAGTGCGGCGAACACCGGGGAGCTGTTTTTT.

This clone was observed a few times. The chain carries TRBV11-3 and TRBJ2-5, with D uncertain. Germline lookup yields CDR1 SGHNT and CDR2 YENEEA. The CDR3 runs to 16 residues. The V gene lost 5 bases and the J gene lost 0 bases, with 16 bases spanning the gap. In nucleotides, the CDR3 is TGTGCCAGCAGCCCTCCCCCGGCGGAAAACCAAGAGACCCAGTACTTC. Translated: CASSPPPAENQETQYF.

In this sample, this clone turned up a few times. This chain joins TRBV9 and TRBJ2-5; 7 nucleotides line up with TRBD1. The CDR3 totals 14 residues. Germline V gene sequence: CDR1 SGDLS, CDR2 YYNGEE. V trimming: 4 bases; J trimming: 5 bases; junction bases outside the gene matches: 8. The chain's CDR3 is CASSRNRGRETQYF. The CDR3 DNA reads as TGTGCCAGCAGCAGAAACAGGGGCCGGGAGACCCAGTACTTC.

This clone has only a few counts. The V call is TRBV29-1, the J call TRBJ2-3; tentative D call: TRBD1 (6 bases). The CDR3 is 14 amino acids. Trimming stripped 6 bases from V and 2 bases from J, with 15 bases between. CDR1 SQVTM and CDR2 ANQGSEA come from the germline V gene. The CDR3 DNA is TGCAGCGTAGGGGGTCCGATCGTCACAGATACGCAGTATTTT. This gives the protein CSVGGPIVTDTQYF.

This clone was observed a few times. The chain joins TRBV7-6 to TRBJ2-2, with 9 positions matching TRBD2. Germline values: CDR1 SGHVS, CDR2 FNYEAQ. The V segment lost 5 bases and the J segment 4 bases; nucleotides outside the gene matches: 5. The CDR3 is 15 residues long. Here the CDR3 DNA reads TGTGCCAGCAGCCAGCGGGAGGAGGGCACCGGGGAGCTGTTTTTT. Protein: CASSQREEGTGELFF.

V gene TRBV6-1 combines with J gene TRBJ2-1, with a possible D match to TRBD2 (5 bases). Per the germline V gene, CDR1 is MNHNS and CDR2 is SASEGT. The CDR3 is 14 residues long. The V end lost 6 bases, the J end lost 5 bases, and 14 bases lay between the germline ends. The CDR3 protein is CASRPSGGNNEQFF. The CDR3 coding sequence is TGTGCCAGCAGACCGTCCGGAGGCAACAATGAGCAGTTCTTC.

This clone was recorded a few times. This sequence joins TRBV5-1 and TRBJ2-5, with TRBD1 identical over 8 bases. This CDR3 has 15 amino acids. Per germline, CDR1 SGHRS and CDR2 YFSETQ. J lost 6 bases, V lost 4 bases, and 11 bases had no gene match. The CDR3: CASSLDRGGAQTQYF. The CDR3 DNA sequence: TGCGCCAGCAGCCTCGACAGGGGTGGTGCGCAGACCCAGTACTTC.

The chain carries TRBV7-6 and TRBJ1-1, with no clear D. CDR3 length equals 11 residues. Trimming shortened V by 1 base and J by 8 bases, and 5 bases separated the two germline ends. CDR1 is SGHVS, CDR2 FNYEAQ, per germline. The CDR3 loop is CASSLGREAFF. CDR3 nucleotides: TGTGCCAGCAGCTTAGGGAGAGAAGCTTTCTTT. Variable domain in full (rest from reference TRBV7-6 and TRBJ1-1): GAGVSQSPRYKVTKRGQDVALRCDPISGHVSLYWYRQALGQGPEFLTYFNYEAQQDKSGLPNDRFSAERPEGSISTLTIQRTEQRDSAMYRCASSLGREAFFGQGTRLTVV.

This clone showed up just a few times. This chain uses TRBV5-1 with TRBJ1-5; the match to TRBD1 covers 8 bases. CDR3 length equals 16 residues. Germline CDR1 reads SGHRS; CDR2 reads YFSETQ. Trimming took 0 bases from V and 6 from J; bases not matched to a gene: 8. The CDR3 here is CASSLAPGQGGQPQHF. The CDR3 region has the DNA TGCGCCAGCAGCTTGGCCCCAGGACAGGGAGGTCAGCCCCAGCATTTT.

This clone was observed a few times. The chain is built from TRBV2 and TRBJ2-1, with a weak D call TRBD2 (5 bases). Germline assignment: CDR1 SNHLY and CDR2 FYNNEI. CDR3 size: 17 residues. Between the trimmed V and J ends, which lost 3 bases and 1 base, there was a span of 16 bases. CDR3 coding DNA: TGTGCCAGCAGTGAGAGGGTAACTGGGTGGTCCTACAATGAGCAGTTCTTC. This encodes CASSERVTGWSYNEQFF.

The rearrangement links TRBV5-1 to TRBJ1-2; no clear D. The CDR3 has 14 amino acids. Germline loops: CDR1 SGHRS, CDR2 YFSETQ. Trimming removed 4 bases from V and 2 bases from J, with 12 bases in between. The CDR3: CASSVGGLNYGYTF. The CDR3, as DNA: TGCGCCAGCAGCGTAGGCGGACTCAACTATGGCTACACCTTC.

This clone was observed a handful of times. The genes are TRBV12-5 and TRBJ2-7, with 8 bases that match TRBD1. There are 14 residues in the CDR3. Germline V gene lookup returns CDR1 LGHNT and CDR2 FRNRAP. The junction had 4 bases not matched to a gene; V was cut back by 1 base and J by 5 bases. The CDR3, as DNA: TGTGCTAGTGGTTTGGGACAGGGGTCCGACGAGCAGTACTTC. It is translated as CASGLGQGSDEQYF.

The table lists this clone with a few counts. The genes are TRBV30 and TRBJ1-1, with a possible D match to TRBD1 (6 bases). Germline V gene sequence: CDR1 GTSNPN, CDR2 SVGIG (reference sequence). Trimming took 2 bases from V and 4 from J, leaving 17 bases between them. This CDR3 has 15 residues. The CDR3 reads CAWSPLTGHSTEAFF. The CDR3 DNA sequence: TGTGCCTGGAGTCCTTTGACAGGTCATTCCACTGAAGCTTTCTTT. The whole variable domain, remainder taken from reference TRBV30 and TRBJ1-1, is SQTIHQWPATLVQPVGSPLSLECTVEGTSNPNLYWYRQAAGRGLQLLFYSVGIGQISSEVPQNLSASRPQDRQFILSSKKLLLSDSGFYLCAWSPLTGHSTEAFFGQGTRLTVV.

The V and J genes are TRBV9 and TRBJ2-5; D might be TRBD1 (6 bases). The CDR3 is 14 residues long. Trimming took off 3 bases at V and 3 bases at J, with 12 bases between the two ends. CDR1 SGDLS and CDR2 YYNGEE come from the germline V gene. The CDR3 sequence is CASSAQQGKETQYF. CDR3 nucleotides: TGTGCCAGCAGCGCTCAACAGGGTAAAGAGACCCAGTACTTC.

The V and J genes are TRBV4-3 and TRBJ2-7, with D perhaps matching TRBD2 (6 bases). Germline V CDR1 and CDR2: LGHNA, YSLEER. The CDR3 runs 14 residues. Trimming left V 4 bases short and J 6 bases short, with 16 bases between. This chain's CDR3 is CASSPRENRVEQYF. The CDR3 DNA is TGCGCCAGCAGCCCTCGGGAGAATAGGGTCGAGCAGTACTTC.

This chain uses TRBV12-5 with TRBJ1-2; 8 bases fit TRBD1. Germline loops: CDR1 LGHNT, CDR2 FRNRAP. CDR3 length equals 16 residues. Trimming at V came to 1 base and at J to 7 bases, leaving 11 bases not matched to a gene. CDR3 residues: CASGLATGQGARGYTF. The CDR3 region has the DNA TGTGCTAGTGGTTTGGCCACCGGACAGGGAGCTCGTGGCTACACCTTC.

This clone was seen a few times. The chain couples TRBV10-3 to TRBJ1-5; 11 bases are shared with TRBD1. J gave up 4 bases and V 3 bases, and 2 bases lay outside the gene matches. Germline assignment: CDR1 ENHRY and CDR2 SYGVKD. The CDR3 runs 15 residues. The CDR3 protein is CAISEGQGANQPQHF. The CDR3 nucleotides are TGTGCCATCAGTGAAGGACAGGGGGCAAATCAGCCCCAGCATTTT.

This clone occurred many times. This sequence joins TRBV30 and TRBJ2-7, with TRBD1 as a possible D gene (5 bases). CDR1 and CDR2 from the germline V gene are GTSNPN and SVGIG (reference sequence). Trimming left V 0 bases short and J 6 bases short, with 9 bases between. This CDR3 is 12 amino acids long. DNA of the CDR3: TGTGCCTGGAGTGTAACAGGCCCCGAGCAGTACTTC. Encoded protein: CAWSVTGPEQYF.

This clone was seen a few times. The chain couples TRBV2 to TRBJ2-3; D not certain. In germline, CDR1 is SNHLY, CDR2 FYNNEI. Trimming shortened V by 8 bases and J by 6 bases, and 15 bases separated the two germline ends. The CDR3 contains 13 residues. CDR3 sequence reads: CASRLESSDTQYF. CDR3 nucleotide sequence: TGTGCCAGCCGGCTAGAGTCATCCGATACGCAGTATTTT.